This TCR beta chain was documented in a study of CD8 T cells in ankylosing spondylitis. Study-level points and caveats: Several highly homologous variants made up a TCR beta motif, and this motif appeared characteristic of ankylosing spondylitis blood. Disease-associated clones were reportedly significantly overrepresented in matched ankylosing spondylitis synovial fluid.

Germline V gene sequence: CDR1 LGHDT, CDR2 YNNKEL (reference sequence). V lost 4 bases and J lost 4; bases outside the gene matches: 3. This CDR3 has 15 residues. TCRdb reprocessed the 5' RACE reads with MiXCR, giving one entry per CDR3 protein. The sample has about 120,000 distinct CDR3 sequences; approximately 14% are singletons. This clonotype was observed many times. Its antigen is as yet unknown. J is TRBJ2-2 and V is TRBV3-1; TRBD2 matches at 10 bases. The clonotype was recovered from a female donor with ankylosing spondylitis or in good health (not recorded which). Sequenced material: blood, either unsorted or a sorted T cell fraction (not recorded which). The CDR3 is CASSLRLAGTGELFF. In DNA form, the CDR3 reads TGTGCCAGCAGCCTAAGACTAGCGGGCACCGGGGAGCTGTTTTTT.